This is a list of T cell receptor beta chains from one sample in a study of blood T cell repertoires in COVID-19. Profiling relied on immunoSEQ multiplex PCR, and the TCRdb table lists in-frame clones only, not all of them. The profile shows approximately 40,000 clones, roughly four fifths of them singletons. The specimen sequenced was peripheral blood. These receptors came from a human donor in a cohort sampled during active COVID-19. CDR3s include the opening cysteine and the closing phenylalanine or tryptophan. D genes are given only for firm matches. The size field is filled for only some rows; it gives once, few, many or a size class.

v_gene	d_gene	abundance	j_gene	CDR3aa	CDR3nt
TRBV10-2	NA	NA	TRBJ1-6	CASSESATHSSYNSPLHF	TGCGCCAGCAGTGAGTCAGCTACGCACAGCTCCTATAATTCACCCCTCCACTTT
TRBV7-9	NA	once	TRBJ2-7	CASSQFTSSYEQYF	TGTGCCAGCAGCCAATTTACTAGTTCCTACGAGCAGTACTTC
TRBV24-1	TRBD2	NA	TRBJ2-1	CATSDLPGGQQFF	TGTGCCACCAGTGATTTACCGGGGGGGCAGCAGTTCTTC
TRBV19	NA	NA	TRBJ1-6	CASSILPLSRDYNSPLHF	TGTGCCAGTAGTATCCTCCCCTTAAGCAGGGATTATAATTCACCCCTCCACTTT
TRBV27	TRBD1	NA	TRBJ2-2	CASSSRQGSTGELFF	TGTGCCAGCAGTTCCCGACAGGGAAGCACCGGGGAGCTGTTTTTT
TRBV5-1	TRBD1	NA	TRBJ2-2	CASSPGQENTGELFF	TGCGCCAGCAGCCCCGGACAGGAGAACACCGGGGAGCTGTTTTTT
TRBV4-2	NA	NA	TRBJ1-6	CASSQELQGLNSPLHF	TGTGCCAGCAGCCAGGAACTACAGGGTCTAAATTCACCCCTCCACTTT
TRBV5-5	TRBD1	NA	TRBJ1-5	CASSETGTFGNQPQHF	TGTGCCAGCAGCGAGACAGGGACCTTCGGGAATCAGCCCCAGCATTTT
TRBV3-1/TRBV3-2	NA	NA	TRBJ2-5	CASSQDRWGRYETQYF	TGTGCCAGCAGCCAAGATAGATGGGGGAGGTACGAGACCCAGTACTTC
TRBV7-8	NA	NA	TRBJ2-1	CASSPGVYNEQFF	TGTGCCAGCAGCCCAGGTGTCTACAATGAGCAGTTCTTC
TRBV3-1/TRBV3-2	TRBD1	NA	TRBJ2-7	CASSQVRDRAYEQYF	TGTGCCAGCAGCCAAGTCCGGGACAGGGCCTACGAGCAGTACTTC
TRBV4-2	TRBD1	NA	TRBJ1-1	CASSRATGYTEAFF	TGTGCCAGCAGCCGAGCGACAGGGTACACTGAAGCTTTCTTT
TRBV2	NA	NA	TRBJ1-2	CVHREHREIYGYTF	TGTGTCCACAGGGAGCACAGAGAAATCTATGGCTACACCTTC
TRBV28	NA	NA	TRBJ1-2	CASRTGSYGYTF	TGTGCCAGCAGAACGGGGAGCTATGGCTACACCTTC
TRBV19	TRBD1	NA	TRBJ1-1	CASKDRSDTEAFF	TGTGCCAGCAAGGACAGGTCGGACACTGAAGCTTTCTTT
TRBV3-1/TRBV3-2	TRBD2	NA	TRBJ2-1	CASSQDREVNYYNEQFF	TGTGCCAGCAGCCAAGATCGGGAGGTGAACTACTACAATGAGCAGTTCTTC
TRBV19	TRBD1	NA	TRBJ1-2	CASSQGDYGYTF	TGTGCCAGTAGCCAGGGGGACTATGGCTACACCTTC
TRBV19	TRBD1	NA	TRBJ1-1	CASSLQTGARGTEAFF	TGTGCCAGTAGTCTACAGACAGGGGCCCGCGGCACTGAAGCTTTCTTT
TRBV6-2/TRBV6-3	NA	NA	TRBJ1-4	CASSPHLTGSNEKLFF	TGTGCCAGCAGCCCTCACCTGACAGGTTCTAATGAAAAACTGTTTTTT
TRBV6-5	NA	NA	TRBJ1-1	CASSFGGQVHTEAFF	TGTGCCAGCAGTTTTGGAGGGCAGGTGCACACTGAAGCTTTCTTT
TRBV7-5	NA	NA	TRBJ2-1	CVRSLPLAGGTAYNEQFF	TGTGTCAGAAGCTTACCCCTAGCGGGGGGTACCGCCTACAATGAGCAGTTCTTC
TRBV6-1	NA	NA	TRBJ1-2	CASSEVDSVYGYTF	TGTGCCAGCAGTGAAGTCGACAGCGTTTATGGCTACACCTTC